Sequencing of this T cell receptor beta chain was carried out in a study of PD-1 blockade in classical Hodgkin lymphoma. General study points: Initiation of nivolumab under 1 year after ASCT led to exclusion of patients.

Profiled with immunoSEQ multiplex PCR; TCRdb holds only in-frame clones, not every one. The table shows some 25,000 clones, with approximately 82% occurring only once. Note on this clone: No antigen is known for it.

Germline values: CDR1 MGHRA, CDR2 YSYEKL. J was trimmed by 1 base and V by 4 bases; bases with no gene match: 5. The CDR3 spans 15 residues. Every single patient, without exception, relapsed after autologous stem cell transplantation, and brentuximab vedotin exposure varied. Material: peripheral blood mononuclear cells (PBMCs), obtained before the second cycle of nivolumab. The clonotype was recovered from a human donor with classical Hodgkin lymphoma. The rearrangement uses TRBV4-1 and TRBJ2-7, with 9 bases identical to TRBD1. The CDR3 DNA follows: TGCGCCAGCAGCCCCTGGGGACAGGGATCCTACGAGCAGTACTTC. This translates into CASSPWGQGSYEQYF.